These 13 T cell receptor beta chains were sequenced from one sample in a study of blood T cell repertoires in COVID-19. Using immunoSEQ multiplex PCR, the repertoire was profiled, and TCRdb retains in-frame clones only, with some absent. In the table there are 100,000 or so clones, roughly 82% of which are singletons. The sequenced material came from peripheral blood. The receptors were sampled from a man in his 70s with active or convalescent COVID-19.

This chain joins TRBV3-1 (or the pseudogene TRBV3-2) and TRBJ2-7; D remains ambiguous. Germline V gene data show CDR1 as LGHDT and CDR2 as YNNKEL (reference sequence). The CDR3 has 14 residues. V was shortened by 2 bases and J by 6 bases, with 14 bases between the two germline ends. The CDR3 DNA sequence: TGTGCCAGCAGCCAACCGAGTACTGGTAGCGAGCAGTACTTC. Translation gives CASSQPSTGSEQYF.

CDR3 nucleotide sequence: TGTGCCAGTAGCCGTGGCGGGGGGGTCAATGAGCAGTTCTTC. Protein sequence: CASSRGGGVNEQFF. This chain joins TRBV19 and TRBJ2-1, with 9 bases that match TRBD2. CDR1 LNHDA and CDR2 SQIVND come from the germline V gene (reference sequence). Trimming cost V 6 bases and J 6 bases; bases outside gene matches: 6. The CDR3 is made up of 14 amino acids.

The CDR3 DNA is TGTGCCAGCAGCTTAGGGGCTACGGGGGGGACGAAAGAGACCCAGTACTTC. Its protein is CASSLGATGGTKETQYF. This chain connects TRBV7-6 to TRBJ2-5, with 8 bases that match TRBD2. The germline CDR1 and CDR2 sequences are SGHVS and FNYEAQ. The CDR3 runs 17 residues. With V trimmed by 1 base and J by 3 bases, 10 bases remained unmatched.

CDR3 in amino acids: CASSSSTGNTEAFF. Here the CDR3 DNA reads TGTGCCAGCAGCTCCAGTACAGGGAACACTGAAGCTTTCTTT. V usage is TRBV11-2 and J usage is TRBJ1-1; D might be TRBD1 (5 bases). Germline assignment: CDR1 SGHAT and CDR2 FQNNGV. V gave up 4 bases and J gave up 1 base, with 10 bases separating them. The CDR3 sequence is 14 residues long.

As concerns this clone: Relative to the germline gene, one junction end is altered; a read error may explain this. V usage is TRBV20-1 and J usage is TRBJ1-2; 7 bases match TRBD1. CDR3 size: 11 residues. Germline V gene lookup returns CDR1 DFQATT and CDR2 SNEGSKA (reference sequence). This chain's CDR3 is CSAKDRVALHF. CDR3 in DNA: TGCAGTGCCAAAGACAGGGTCGCCCTTCACTTC.

This clone was seen a handful of times. The sample carries other DNA sequences with the same CDR3. The rearrangement uses TRBV24-1 and TRBJ1-2; D perhaps matches TRBD1 (5 bases). CDR1 and CDR2 from the germline V gene are KGHDR and SFDVKD. V was cut by 6 bases and J by 2 bases, with 9 bases left in between. This CDR3 is 13 amino acids long. The CDR3 DNA is TGTGCCACCAGTAGGGGTGACAACTATGGCTACACCTTC. Protein sequence: CATSRGDNYGYTF.

The J gene is TRBJ2-2, the V gene TRBV3-1 (or the pseudogene TRBV3-2); D unclear. CDR3 length: 14 amino acids. Deletions cut 1 base from V and 1 base from J, with 4 bases between. Looked up from germline, CDR1 is LGHDT and CDR2 is YNNKEL (reference sequence). The CDR3 loop reads CASSQGGNTGELFF. DNA for the CDR3: TGTGCCAGCAGCCAAGGCGGGAACACCGGGGAGCTGTTTTTT.

For this clone: This same CDR3 is encoded by further DNA sequences in the sample. The chain joins TRBV2 to TRBJ2-3; D is perhaps TRBD1 (5 bases). Germline V gives CDR1 SNHLY, CDR2 FYNNEI. The CDR3 has 14 amino acids. V lost 3 bases and J lost 1, with 8 bases in between. The CDR3 region has the DNA TGTGCCAGCAGTGACAGGGCCCGCACAGATACGCAGTATTTT. It translates to CASSDRARTDTQYF.

This chain connects TRBV19 to TRBJ2-1, with TRBD2 matching over 10 bases. With 6 bases clipped from V and 4 bases from J, the junction kept 3 bases outside the gene matches. This CDR3 spans 14 amino acids. CDR1 and CDR2 (germline): LNHDA, SQIVND (reference sequence). The CDR3 protein is CASRERGGYNEQFF. The CDR3 nucleotides read TGTGCCAGTAGGGAGCGGGGGGGTTACAATGAGCAGTTCTTC.

The chain carries TRBV3-1 (or the pseudogene TRBV3-2) and TRBJ2-1; perhaps TRBD1 as D (6 bases). Trimming shortened V by 4 bases and J by 1 base, and 17 bases separated the two germline ends. This CDR3 comprises 17 residues. The V gene's germline CDR1 is LGHDT and CDR2 YNNKEL (reference sequence). The CDR3, as DNA: TGTGCCAGCAGCCCTTTACAGGGTGAAGTTTCCTACAATGAGCAGTTCTTC. Residues: CASSPLQGEVSYNEQFF.

The J gene is TRBJ1-2, the V gene TRBV5-6, with 8 bases matching TRBD1. The CDR3 length is 13 residues. V was pared by 2 bases and J by 8 bases, with 5 bases of the junction left unmatched. Germline CDR1 reads SGHDT; CDR2 reads YYEEEE. The CDR3 DNA follows: TGTGCCAGCAGCTTAGTACAGGGGGGCGGCTACACCTTC. It translates to CASSLVQGGGYTF.

The V call is TRBV6-6, the J call TRBJ1-6; D is uncertain. This CDR3 comprises 13 residues. V lost 7 bases and J 6 bases, leaving 10 bases between the germline ends. Per the germline V gene, CDR1 is MNHNY and CDR2 is SVGAGI (reference sequence). CDR3 bases: TGTGCCAGCACTCTACAGCCTAATTCACCCCTCCACTTT. Translated, it gives CASTLQPNSPLHF.

The chain links TRBV7-9 to TRBJ1-2; possibly TRBD1 for D (5 bases). Looked up from germline, CDR1 is SEHNR and CDR2 is FQNEAQ (reference sequence). This CDR3 has 14 amino acids. With 5 bases removed from V and 3 bases from J, the gap between germline ends came to 13 bases. CDR3 sequence (DNA): TGTGCCAGCAGCCCGGGGGAGGGGTACTATGGCTACACCTTC. Its protein is CASSPGEGYYGYTF. Full variable domain (missing parts from reference TRBV7-9 and TRBJ1-2): DTGVSQNPRHKITKRGQNVTFRCDPISEHNRLYWYRQTLGQGPEFLTYFQNEAQLEKSRLLSDRFSAERPKGSFSTLEIQRTEQGDSAMYLCASSPGEGYYGYTFGSGTRLTVV.